The sequence of this T cell receptor (beta chain) was determined in a study of CD8 T cells in ankylosing spondylitis. Study-level points and caveats: Ankylosing spondylitis blood appeared to be characterized by a TCR beta motif of several highly homologous variants.

One entry per CDR3 protein, called by TCRdb with MiXCR from the 5' RACE reads. This table holds around 440,000 distinct CDR3 sequences, over 15% found once. The germline V and J ends were trimmed by 2 bases and 4 bases, with 8 bases remaining between them. CDR3 length: 14 residues. This clonotype was seen a handful of times. Its antigen remains unknown. The V call is TRBV12-3 or TRBV12-4, the J call TRBJ1-4, with TRBD1 as a possible D gene (5 bases). The source of this sequence is a male donor with ankylosing spondylitis. The sequenced material came from blood, either unsorted or a sorted T cell fraction (not recorded which). Written as DNA, the CDR3 is TGTGCCAGCAGTTTACGGAGGGGTAATGAAAAACTGTTTTTT. Amino acid sequence: CASSLRRGNEKLFF.